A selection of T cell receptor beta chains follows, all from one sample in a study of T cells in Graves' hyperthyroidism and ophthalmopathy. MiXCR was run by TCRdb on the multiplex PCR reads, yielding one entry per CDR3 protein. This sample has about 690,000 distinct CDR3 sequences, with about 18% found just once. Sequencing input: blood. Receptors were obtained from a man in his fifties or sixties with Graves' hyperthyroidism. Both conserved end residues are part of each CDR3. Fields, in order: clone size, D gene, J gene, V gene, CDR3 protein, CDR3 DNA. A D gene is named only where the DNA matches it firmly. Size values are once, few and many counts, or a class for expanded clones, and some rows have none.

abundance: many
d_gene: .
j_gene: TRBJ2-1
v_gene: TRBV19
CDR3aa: CASSIFNPTNRYGDEQFF
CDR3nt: TGTGCCAGTAGTATTTTCAATCCGACTAATCGTTACGGCGATGAGCAGTTCTTC

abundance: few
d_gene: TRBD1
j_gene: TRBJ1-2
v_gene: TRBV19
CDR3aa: CATYGQENYSYTF
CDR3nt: TGTGCCACCTATGGACAGGAGAACTATAGCTACACCTTC

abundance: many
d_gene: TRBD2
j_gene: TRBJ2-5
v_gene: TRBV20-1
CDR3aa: CSARDHQSLAGGLETQYF
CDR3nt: TGCAGTGCTAGAGATCACCAGTCACTAGCGGGAGGGTTAGAGACCCAGTACTTC

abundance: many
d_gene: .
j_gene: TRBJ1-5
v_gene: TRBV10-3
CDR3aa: CAISEAGSQPQHF
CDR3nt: TGTGCCATCAGTGAGGCAGGGAGTCAGCCCCAGCATTTT

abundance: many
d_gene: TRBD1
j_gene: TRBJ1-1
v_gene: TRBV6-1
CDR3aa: CASSYGQGARYEAFF
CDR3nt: TGTGCCAGCAGTTACGGGCAGGGGGCGAGGTATGAAGCTTTCTTT

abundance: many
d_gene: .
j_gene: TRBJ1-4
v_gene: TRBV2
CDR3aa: CASYDAMLGRELKKLFF
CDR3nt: TGTGCCAGCTACGACGCGATGTTGGGCAGGGAGTTGAAAAAACTGTTTTTT

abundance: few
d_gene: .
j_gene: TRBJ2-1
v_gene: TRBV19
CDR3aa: CASSIRPPGSYNEQFF
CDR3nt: TGTGCCAGTAGTATTAGGCCCCCGGGCTCCTACAATGAGCAGTTCTTC

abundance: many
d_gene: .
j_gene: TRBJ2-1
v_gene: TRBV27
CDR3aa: CASSFGTAPGGLIIGEQFF
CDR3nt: TGTGCCAGCAGTTTTGGGACGGCCCCGGGGGGCCTAATAATCGGTGAGCAGTTCTTC

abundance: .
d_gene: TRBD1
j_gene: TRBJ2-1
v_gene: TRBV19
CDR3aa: CASRRTGGDYNEQFF
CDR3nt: TGTGCCAGCCGACGGACAGGTGGGGACTACAATGAGCAGTTCTTC

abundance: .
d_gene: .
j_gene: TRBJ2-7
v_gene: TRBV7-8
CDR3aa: CASSLSMGNEQYF
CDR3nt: TGTGCCAGCAGCTTAAGTATGGGGAACGAGCAGTACTTC

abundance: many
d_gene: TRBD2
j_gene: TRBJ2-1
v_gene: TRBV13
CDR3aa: CASSSLSGRVYNEQFF
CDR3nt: TGTGCCAGCAGCTCCCTTAGCGGGAGGGTCTACAATGAGCAGTTCTTC

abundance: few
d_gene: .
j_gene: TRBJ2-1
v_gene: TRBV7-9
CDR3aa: CASSPLEHNEQFF
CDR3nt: TGTGCCAGCAGCCCTTTGGAACACAATGAGCAGTTCTTC

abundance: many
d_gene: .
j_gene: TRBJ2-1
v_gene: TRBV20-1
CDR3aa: CSASFSSYNEQFF
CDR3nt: TGCAGTGCTAGTTTCAGCTCCTACAATGAGCAGTTCTTC

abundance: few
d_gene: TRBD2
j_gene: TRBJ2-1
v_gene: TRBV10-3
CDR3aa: CAISGNSGRNEQFF
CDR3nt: TGTGCCATCTCGGGTAATAGCGGGAGGAATGAGCAGTTCTTC

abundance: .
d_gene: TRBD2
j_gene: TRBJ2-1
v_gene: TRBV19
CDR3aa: CATAPGSGSNEQFF
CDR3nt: TGTGCCACCGCCCCTGGTAGCGGGAGTAATGAGCAGTTCTTC

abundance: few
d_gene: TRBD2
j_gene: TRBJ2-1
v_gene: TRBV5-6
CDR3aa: CASPTSGRRNEQFF
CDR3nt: TGTGCCAGTCCGACTAGCGGGAGGCGGAATGAGCAGTTCTTC

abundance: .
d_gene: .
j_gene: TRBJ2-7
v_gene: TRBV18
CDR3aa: CASKTTNGQYEQYF
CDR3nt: TGTGCCAGCAAAACTACAAACGGACAATACGAGCAGTACTTC

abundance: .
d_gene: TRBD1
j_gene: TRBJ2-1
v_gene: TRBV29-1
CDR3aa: CSVEGFERQGDEQFF
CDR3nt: TGCAGCGTTGAAGGGTTCGAGCGGCAGGGGGATGAGCAGTTCTTC

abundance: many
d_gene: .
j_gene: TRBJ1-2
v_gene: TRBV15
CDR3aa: CATSSSRSGRGYGYTF
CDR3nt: TGTGCCACCAGCAGTTCCCGGAGTGGGAGGGGTTATGGCTACACCTTC

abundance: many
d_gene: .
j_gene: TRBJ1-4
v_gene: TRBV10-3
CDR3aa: CARREGQFLSATNEKLFF
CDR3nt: TGTGCCAGGAGAGAAGGGCAGTTTTTGAGCGCAACTAATGAAAAACTGTTTTTT

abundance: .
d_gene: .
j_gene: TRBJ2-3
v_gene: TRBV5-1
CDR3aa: CASSSDGSWADTQYF
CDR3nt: TGCGCCAGCAGCTCGGACGGCTCGTGGGCAGATACGCAGTATTTT

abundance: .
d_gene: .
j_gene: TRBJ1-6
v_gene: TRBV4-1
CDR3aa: CASSQVSGSSYNSPLHF
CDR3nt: TGCGCCAGCAGCCAAGTTAGCGGAAGCTCCTATAATTCACCCCTCCACTTT

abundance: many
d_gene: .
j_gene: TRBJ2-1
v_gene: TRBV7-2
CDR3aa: CASSLEVLSSYNEQFF
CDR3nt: TGTGCCAGCAGCTTAGAAGTCCTAAGCTCCTACAATGAGCAGTTCTTC

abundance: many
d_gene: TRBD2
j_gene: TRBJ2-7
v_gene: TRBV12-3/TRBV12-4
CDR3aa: CASSSRTSHLEQYF
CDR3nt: TGTGCCAGCAGTTCCAGGACTAGCCATCTCGAGCAGTACTTC

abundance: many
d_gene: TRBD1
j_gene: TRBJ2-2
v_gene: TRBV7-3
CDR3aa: CASSSPLGAGGTGELFF
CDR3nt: TGTGCCAGCAGCTCCCCCCTGGGGGCAGGGGGCACCGGGGAGCTGTTTTTT

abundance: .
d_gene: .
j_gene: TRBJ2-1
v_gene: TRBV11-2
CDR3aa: CASSFLRGRNGRDNEQFF
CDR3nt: TGTGCCAGCAGCTTTCTGAGGGGGCGGAACGGGAGGGACAATGAGCAGTTCTTC

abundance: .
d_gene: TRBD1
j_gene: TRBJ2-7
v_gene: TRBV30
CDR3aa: CAWSVLGGQRSYEQYF
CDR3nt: TGTGCCTGGAGTGTACTTGGGGGACAGCGCTCCTACGAGCAGTACTTC

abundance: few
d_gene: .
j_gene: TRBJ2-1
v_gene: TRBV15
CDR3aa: CATSSQDALAYNEQFF
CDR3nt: TGTGCCACCAGCAGCCAGGACGCCTTGGCCTACAATGAGCAGTTCTTC

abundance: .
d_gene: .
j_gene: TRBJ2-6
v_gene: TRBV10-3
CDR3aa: CAISDSNSGANVLTF
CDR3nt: TGTGCCATCAGTGACAGCAACTCTGGGGCCAACGTCCTGACTTTC

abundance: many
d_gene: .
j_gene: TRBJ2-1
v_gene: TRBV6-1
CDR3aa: CASKASGLEIYNEQFF
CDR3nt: TGTGCCAGCAAAGCGTCGGGACTGGAGATATACAATGAGCAGTTCTTC

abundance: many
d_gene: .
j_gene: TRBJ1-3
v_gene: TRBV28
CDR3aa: CASGLTVSSGNTIYF
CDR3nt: TGTGCCAGCGGGTTGACGGTGAGCTCTGGAAACACCATATATTTT

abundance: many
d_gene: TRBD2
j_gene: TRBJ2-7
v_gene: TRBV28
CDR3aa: CASSPTSGRAVQYF
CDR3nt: TGTGCCAGCAGCCCTACTAGCGGGAGGGCGGTGCAGTACTTC

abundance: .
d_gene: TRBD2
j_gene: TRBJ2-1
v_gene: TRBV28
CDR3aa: CASFSGGLAGSYNEQFF
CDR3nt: TGTGCCAGCTTTTCGGGGGGACTAGCGGGTTCCTACAATGAGCAGTTCTTC

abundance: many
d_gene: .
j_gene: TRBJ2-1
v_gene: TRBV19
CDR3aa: CASNIGEVNYNEQFF
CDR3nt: TGTGCCAGTAACATCGGGGAGGTTAACTACAATGAGCAGTTCTTC

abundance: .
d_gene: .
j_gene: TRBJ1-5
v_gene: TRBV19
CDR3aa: CASSKTGTTFSGPQHF
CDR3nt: TGTGCCAGTAGTAAGACCGGGACAACATTCAGTGGGCCCCAGCATTTT

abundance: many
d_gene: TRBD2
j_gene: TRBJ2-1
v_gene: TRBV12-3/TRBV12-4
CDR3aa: CASSLRESNEQFF
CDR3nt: TGTGCCAGCAGTTTGCGGGAGAGCAATGAGCAGTTCTTC

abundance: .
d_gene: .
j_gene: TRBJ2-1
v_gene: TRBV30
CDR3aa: CAWSLGLGGNEQFF
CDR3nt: TGTGCCTGGAGTCTCGGGCTGGGGGGCAATGAGCAGTTCTTC

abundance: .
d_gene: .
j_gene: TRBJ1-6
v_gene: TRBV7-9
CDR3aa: CASSSTRRDSPLHF
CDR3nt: TGTGCCAGCAGCTCAACACGCAGGGATTCACCCCTCCACTTT

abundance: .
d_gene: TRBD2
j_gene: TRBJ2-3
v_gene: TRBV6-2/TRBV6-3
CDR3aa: CASSLGLVVDTQYF
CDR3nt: TGTGCCAGCAGCTTGGGACTAGTGGTGGATACGCAGTATTTT

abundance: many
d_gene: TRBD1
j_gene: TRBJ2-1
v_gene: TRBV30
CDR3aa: CAWRTGVNEQFF
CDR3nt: TGTGCCTGGCGGACAGGTGTAAATGAGCAGTTCTTC